This TCR beta chain was found in a study of T-cell memory formation after mild COVID-19. This clonotype was found a few times. TCRdb reprocessed the 5' RACE reads with MiXCR, giving one entry per CDR3 protein. In the table there are about 210,000 distinct CDR3 sequences, under 12% of which are singletons. V shed 4 bases and J shed 9 bases, with 7 bases lying between them. The CDR3 has 11 residues. In germline, CDR1 is MDHEN, CDR2 SYDVKM. V usage is TRBV28 and J usage is TRBJ1-3; D unresolved. The sequenced sample was PBMCs or a T cell subset sorted from them (not recorded which). This TCR came from a man between 18 and 29 years old who had mild COVID-19 (a few samples of this study predate the infection). Cell type and time point are not known. The CDR3, as DNA: TGTGCCAGCAGTTACAGAAGCACCATATATTTT. Its protein is CASSYRSTIYF.